These T cell receptor beta chains were read from a single sample in a study of T cells expressing NK-cell markers. Each CDR3 protein gets one entry in TCRdb, which reprocessed the 5' RACE reads and gives no DNA. This listing includes roughly 450,000 distinct CDR3 sequences. Sample: blood T cells: a sorted CD56 or NKG2C T cell subset, CD4+ or CD8+ T cells, or bulk PBMC T cells (not recorded which). All receptors come from a woman between 45 and 65 years old in good health. Both conserved end residues are part of each CDR3. The order of the fields is J gene, V gene, CDR3 protein.

TRBJ1-2,TRBV7-2,CASSPGGSLYGYTF
TRBJ2-2,TRBV7-2,CASSARQGVGELFF
TRBJ2-1,TRBV19,CASRDPGSYNEQFF
TRBJ1-3,TRBV6-6,CASTIQGASGNTIYF
TRBJ2-1,TRBV6-5,CASRSTSGMYNEQFF
TRBJ1-5,TRBV5-5,CASSLAQGINQPQHF
TRBJ2-1,TRBV5-1,CASSNGLDLNEQFF
TRBJ2-3,TRBV4-1,CASSGPGGTETQYF
TRBJ2-2,TRBV10-3,CAINPAGALNTGELFF
TRBJ2-3,TRBV27,CASSLGGDRAYTDTQYF
TRBJ2-1,TRBV29-1,CSVAVSGTSGSMEQFF
TRBJ2-3,TRBV3-1,CASSQVGFAGGTGTDTQYF
TRBJ1-2,TRBV5-1,CASTGTGGRYGYTF
TRBJ1-6,TRBV25-1,CASSDLRGGLNSPLHF
TRBJ2-5,TRBV7-9,CASSLAIGIQETQYF
TRBJ2-2,TRBV7-8,CASWSTGREGPGELFF
TRBJ2-6,TRBV4-1,CATRLGRGSGANVLTF
TRBJ1-3,TRBV7-2,CASSWDRVLGGNTIYF
TRBJ1-1,TRBV12-3/TRBV12-4,CASSLARGLTTEAFF
TRBJ2-7,TRBV20-1,CSARYSIGEGPQYF
TRBJ2-4,TRBV5-1,CASSLNPLRDIQYF
TRBJ1-1,TRBV5-1,CASSFHRDRATNTEAFF
TRBJ2-3,TRBV10-2,CASSVGSVTDTQYF
TRBJ2-3,TRBV6-5,CASSYVGGVTDTQYF
TRBJ2-1,TRBV6-6,CASSYKAGTGGLNEQFF
TRBJ2-2,TRBV6-5,CASSSRQGAWTGELFF
TRBJ2-2,TRBV5-1,CASSRSRTGVLGELFF
TRBJ2-3,TRBV2,CASSEGGRIGTDTQYF
TRBJ2-1,TRBV5-1,CASSLGRNSNEQFF
TRBJ2-5,TRBV3-1,CASSQDRRLTYF
TRBJ1-2,TRBV27,CASSYQGKGGHGYTF
TRBJ2-2,TRBV12-3/TRBV12-4,CASRIEGAGELFF
TRBJ1-2,TRBV20-1,CSARELAAGRIGYGYTF
TRBJ1-5,TRBV12-3/TRBV12-4,CASTYHKTDQPQHF
TRBJ2-4,TRBV28,CASSLGTAQNIQYF
TRBJ2-1,TRBV18,CASHSGILYNEQFF
TRBJ2-2,TRBV12-5,CASGERVINTGELFF
TRBJ2-2,TRBV5-1,CASSLRPRGTGELFF
TRBJ2-1,TRBV24-1,CATSDPGLAGVSSYNEQFF
TRBJ2-3,TRBV4-1,CASSQAGTGLADTQYF
TRBJ1-4,TRBV18,CASSLDTSLFF
TRBJ2-1,TRBV20-1,CSASHTGLAGVRNEQFF
TRBJ2-7,TRBV11-2,CASSLLGSGPAYEQYF
TRBJ1-6,TRBV9,CASSVIGSGDSPLHF
TRBJ1-2,TRBV20-1,CSARQGAEGYTF
TRBJ1-6,TRBV2,CASSDGAASSYNSPLHF
TRBJ1-1,TRBV20-1,CSARDLGGRAFF
TRBJ2-1,TRBV9,CASSVGHLSGSLNEQFF
TRBJ2-2,TRBV30,CAWRRQGLGELFF
TRBJ2-7,TRBV10-3,CATRSLTYEQYF
TRBJ2-7,TRBV11-3,CASSFGQYEQYF
TRBJ2-7,TRBV5-1,CASSLAKLAGAGSYEQYF
TRBJ2-3,TRBV10-2,CASSDPSGSDTQYF